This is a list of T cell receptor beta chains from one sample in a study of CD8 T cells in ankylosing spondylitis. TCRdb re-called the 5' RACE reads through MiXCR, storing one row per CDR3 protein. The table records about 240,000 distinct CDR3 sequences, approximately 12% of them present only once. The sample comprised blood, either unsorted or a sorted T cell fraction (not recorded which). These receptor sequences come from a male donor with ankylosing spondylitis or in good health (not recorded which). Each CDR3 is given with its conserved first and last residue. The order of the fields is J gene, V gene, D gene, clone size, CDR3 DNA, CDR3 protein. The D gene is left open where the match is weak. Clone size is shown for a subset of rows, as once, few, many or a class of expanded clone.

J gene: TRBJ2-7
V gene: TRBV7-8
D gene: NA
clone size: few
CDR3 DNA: TGTGCCAGCAGTCCCTTGGGCGAGCAGTACTTC
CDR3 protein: CASSPLGEQYF

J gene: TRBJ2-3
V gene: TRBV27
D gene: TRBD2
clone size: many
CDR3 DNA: TGTGCCAGCAGTCCCCGCCCGGGACTAGTTGATACGCAGTATTTT
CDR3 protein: CASSPRPGLVDTQYF

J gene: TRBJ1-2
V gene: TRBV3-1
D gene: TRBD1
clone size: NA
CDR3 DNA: TGTGCCAGCAGTTGGGACAGGCACTATGGCTACACCTTC
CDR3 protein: CASSWDRHYGYTF

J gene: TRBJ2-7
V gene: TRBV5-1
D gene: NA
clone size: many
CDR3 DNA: TGCGCCAGCAGCTTGACGGGGTCTACCTACGAGCAGTACTTC
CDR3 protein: CASSLTGSTYEQYF

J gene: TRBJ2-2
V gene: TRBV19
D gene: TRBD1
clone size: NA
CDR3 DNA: TGTGCCAGTAGTATCCTGGACAGGGACACCGGGGAGCTGTTTTTT
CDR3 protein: CASSILDRDTGELFF

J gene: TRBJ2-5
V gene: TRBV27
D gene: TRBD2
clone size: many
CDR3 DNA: TGTGCCAGCAGCCTAATAAGGAGCGGGGAGCGGAGCGCCCAGTACTTC
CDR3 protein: CASSLIRSGERSAQYF

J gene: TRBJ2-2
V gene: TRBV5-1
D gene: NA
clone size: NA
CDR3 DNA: TGCGCCAGCAGCTTGGTGGTGGCCGGGGAGCTGTTTTTT
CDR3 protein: CASSLVVAGELFF

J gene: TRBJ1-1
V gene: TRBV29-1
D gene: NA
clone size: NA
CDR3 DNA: TGCAGCGTTGACGACGCTGGAGCTTTCTTT
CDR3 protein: CSVDDAGAFF

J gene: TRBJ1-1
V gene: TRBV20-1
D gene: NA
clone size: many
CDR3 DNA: TGCAGTGCTAGAGATGGGTGGGCAGTGAACACTGAAGCTTTCTTT
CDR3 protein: CSARDGWAVNTEAFF

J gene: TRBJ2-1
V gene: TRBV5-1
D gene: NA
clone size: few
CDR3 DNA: TGCGCCAGCAGCTCAGGACAGACAAACAATGAGCAGTTCTTC
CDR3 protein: CASSSGQTNNEQFF

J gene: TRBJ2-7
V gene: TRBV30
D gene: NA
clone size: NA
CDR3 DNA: TGTGCCTGGGCCATGGGACTCTCCTACGGGGAGCAGTACTTC
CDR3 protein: CAWAMGLSYGEQYF

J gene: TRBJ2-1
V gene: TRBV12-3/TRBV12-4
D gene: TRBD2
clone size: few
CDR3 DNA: TGTGCCAGCAGTTTCGCTAGCGGGAGCCTTCCCAATGAGCAGTTCTTC
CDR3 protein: CASSFASGSLPNEQFF

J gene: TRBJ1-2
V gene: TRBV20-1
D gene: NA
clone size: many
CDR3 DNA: TGCAGTGCGAATACAGGAGACTATGGCTACACCTTC
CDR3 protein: CSANTGDYGYTF

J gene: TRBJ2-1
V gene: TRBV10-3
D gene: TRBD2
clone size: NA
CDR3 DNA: TGTGCCATCAGTGATTCGGCTAGCGGGAGGGACTACAATGAGCAGTTCTTC
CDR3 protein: CAISDSASGRDYNEQFF

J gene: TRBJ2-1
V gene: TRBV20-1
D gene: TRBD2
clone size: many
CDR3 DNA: TGCAGTGCTAGAGATGTCTCGGGACTAGCGGGGGGGTATGCCTACAATGAGCAGTTCTTC
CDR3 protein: CSARDVSGLAGGYAYNEQFF

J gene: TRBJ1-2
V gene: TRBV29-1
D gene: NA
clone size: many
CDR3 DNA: TGCAGCGTGGGCGCCGGGGGGGCAGGTTATGGCTACACCTTC
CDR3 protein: CSVGAGGAGYGYTF

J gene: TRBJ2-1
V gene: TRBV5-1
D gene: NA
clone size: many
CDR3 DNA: TGCGCCAGCAGCAACCGATACAATGAGCAGTTCTTC
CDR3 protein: CASSNRYNEQFF

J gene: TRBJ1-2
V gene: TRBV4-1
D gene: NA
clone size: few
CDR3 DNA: TGCGCCAGCAGCCAAGGGGCCGTCCCTAACTATGGCTACACCTTC
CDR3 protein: CASSQGAVPNYGYTF

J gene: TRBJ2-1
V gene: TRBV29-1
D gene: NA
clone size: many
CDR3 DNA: TGCAGCGTTGAAGGCCTGGTAAGCTCCTACAATGAGCAGTTCTTC
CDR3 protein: CSVEGLVSSYNEQFF

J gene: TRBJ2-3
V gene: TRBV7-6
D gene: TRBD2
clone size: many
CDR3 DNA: TGTGCCAGCAGCTTAGGGACTAGCGTACCAGATACGCAGTATTTT
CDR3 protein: CASSLGTSVPDTQYF

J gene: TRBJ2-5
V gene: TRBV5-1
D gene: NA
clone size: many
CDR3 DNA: TGCGCCAGCAGCTTGTACGGCGCGGCAGGAGAGACCCAGTACTTC
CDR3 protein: CASSLYGAAGETQYF

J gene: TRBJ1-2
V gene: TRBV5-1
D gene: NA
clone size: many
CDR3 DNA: TGCGCCAGCAGCACGGGATTAACCACCTCTACCTATGGCTACACCTTC
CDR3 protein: CASSTGLTTSTYGYTF

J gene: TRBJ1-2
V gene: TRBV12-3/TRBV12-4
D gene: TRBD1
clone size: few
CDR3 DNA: TGTGCCACCGTTCTAGAACAGGGGATGGGTGGCTACACCTTC
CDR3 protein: CATVLEQGMGGYTF

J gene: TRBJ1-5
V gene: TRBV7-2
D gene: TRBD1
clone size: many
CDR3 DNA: TGTGCCAGCAGCTTAGGAGGACAGGGGCCGTGGCCCCAGCATTTT
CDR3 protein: CASSLGGQGPWPQHF

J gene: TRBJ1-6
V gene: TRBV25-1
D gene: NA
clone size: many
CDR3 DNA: TGTGCCAGCTCCCACGATACCGGGGATTCACCCCTCCACTTT
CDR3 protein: CASSHDTGDSPLHF

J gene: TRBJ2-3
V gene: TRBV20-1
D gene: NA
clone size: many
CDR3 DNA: TGCAGTGCTGCCCTTAGCGGAGTGACCACAGATACGCAGTATTTT
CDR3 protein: CSAALSGVTTDTQYF

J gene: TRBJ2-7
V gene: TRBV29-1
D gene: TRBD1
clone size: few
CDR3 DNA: TGCAGCGTGGGGACAGGCAGTGAGCAGTACTTC
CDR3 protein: CSVGTGSEQYF

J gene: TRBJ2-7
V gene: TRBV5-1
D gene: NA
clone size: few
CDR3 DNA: TGCGCCAGCAGCTTGGATGTCGGTACCTACGAGCAGTACTTC
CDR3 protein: CASSLDVGTYEQYF

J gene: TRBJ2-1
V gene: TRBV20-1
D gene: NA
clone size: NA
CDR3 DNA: TGCAGTGCTAGACGGGGGCTCTACAATGAGCAGTTCTTC
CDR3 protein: CSARRGLYNEQFF

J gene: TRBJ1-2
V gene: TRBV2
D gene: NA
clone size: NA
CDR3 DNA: TGTGCCAGCAGTGAACTGGGGAACTATGGCTACACCTTC
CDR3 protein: CASSELGNYGYTF

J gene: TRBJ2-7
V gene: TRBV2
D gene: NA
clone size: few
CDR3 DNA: TGTGCCACCACGCCCGGCGTAATCTACGAGCAGTACTTC
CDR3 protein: CATTPGVIYEQYF

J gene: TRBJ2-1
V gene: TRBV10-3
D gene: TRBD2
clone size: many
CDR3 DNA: TGTGCCATCAGTCCCGGGACTAGCGGATACAATGAGCAGTTCTTC
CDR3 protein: CAISPGTSGYNEQFF

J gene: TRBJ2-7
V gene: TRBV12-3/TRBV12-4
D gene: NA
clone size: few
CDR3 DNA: TGTGCCAGCAGTTTGCCCGGGAACGAGCAGTACTTC
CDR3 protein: CASSLPGNEQYF